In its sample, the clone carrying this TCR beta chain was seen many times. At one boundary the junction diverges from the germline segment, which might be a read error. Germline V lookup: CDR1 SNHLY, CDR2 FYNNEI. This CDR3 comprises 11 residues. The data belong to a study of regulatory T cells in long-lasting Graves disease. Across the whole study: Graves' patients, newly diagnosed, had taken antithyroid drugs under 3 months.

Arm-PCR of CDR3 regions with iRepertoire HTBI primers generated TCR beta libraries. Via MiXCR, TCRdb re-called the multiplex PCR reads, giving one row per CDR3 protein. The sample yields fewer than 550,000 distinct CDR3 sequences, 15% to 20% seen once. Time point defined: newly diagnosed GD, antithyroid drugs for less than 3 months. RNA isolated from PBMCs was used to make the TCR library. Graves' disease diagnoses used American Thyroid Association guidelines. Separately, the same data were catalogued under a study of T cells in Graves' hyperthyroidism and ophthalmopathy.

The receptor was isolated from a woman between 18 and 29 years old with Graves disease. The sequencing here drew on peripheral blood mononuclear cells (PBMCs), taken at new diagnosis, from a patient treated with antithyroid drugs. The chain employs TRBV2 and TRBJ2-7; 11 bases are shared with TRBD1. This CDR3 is CASSEPGQGEF. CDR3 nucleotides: TGTGCCAGCAGTGAACCGGGACAGGGGGAATTC.